What follows describes a single T cell receptor beta chain. These data come from a study of blood T cell repertoires in COVID-19. Across the whole study: COVID-19 samples, acute and convalescent, were from the United States, Italy and Spain.

This CDR3 has 13 residues. The V end was cut by 6 bases, the J end by 5 bases, with 13 bases between. Germline V CDR1 and CDR2: SEHNR, FQNEAQ (reference sequence). Authors' methods: How many nucleated cells were present was estimated from reference gene primer amplification. The repertoire was sequenced with immunoSEQ multiplex PCR; TCRdb's copy has only in-frame clones and lacks some. V and J calls and clone size are copied from that table; D and trimming were computed from the DNA. Here the sample spans 150,000 to 250,000 clones, roughly 87% being singletons. Everyone who took part was roughly 18 to 89 years old, and they came from fewer than 25 US areas. Cohort 3 donors were reported recovered after two negative PCRs, clearance, or symptom resolution.

The rearrangement uses TRBV7-9 and TRBJ1-1; tentative D call: TRBD1 (6 bases). The TCR comes from a woman in her 30s who had recovered from COVID-19. Sequencing input: PBMCs or T cells enriched from blood (not recorded which). CDR3 in amino acids: CASSRGRGTEAFF. The CDR3 nucleotides read TGTGCCAGCAGTCGAGGCAGGGGTACTGAAGCTTTCTTT.